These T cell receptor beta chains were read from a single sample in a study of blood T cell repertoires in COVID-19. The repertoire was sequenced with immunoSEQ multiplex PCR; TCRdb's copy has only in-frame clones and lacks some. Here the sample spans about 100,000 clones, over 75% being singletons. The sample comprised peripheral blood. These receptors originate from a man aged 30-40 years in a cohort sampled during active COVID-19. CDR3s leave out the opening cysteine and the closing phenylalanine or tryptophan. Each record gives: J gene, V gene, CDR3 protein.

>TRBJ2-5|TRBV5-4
ASSGGIGETQY
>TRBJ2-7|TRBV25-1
ASRGQGAYEQY
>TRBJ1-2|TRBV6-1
ASSDNLPLYGYT
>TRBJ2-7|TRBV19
ASRGETGGEQY
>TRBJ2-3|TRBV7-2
ASSRGQRVTDTQY
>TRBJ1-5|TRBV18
ASSLTGNSNQPQH
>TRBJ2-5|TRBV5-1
ASSLSGGQETQY
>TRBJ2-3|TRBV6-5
ASVQTLQETQY
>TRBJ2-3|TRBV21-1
ASSTEPGDHYTDTQY
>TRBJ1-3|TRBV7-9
ASSSGRDLRNTIY
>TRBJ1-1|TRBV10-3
AISESVGTHTEAF
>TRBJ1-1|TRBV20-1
SLFGRGGAF
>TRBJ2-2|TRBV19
ASSIESGGLNTGELF
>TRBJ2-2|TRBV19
ASSIAGAPGELF
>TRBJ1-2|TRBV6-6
ASSHDSNYGYT
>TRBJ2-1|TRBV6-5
ASSWTGPTSVQF
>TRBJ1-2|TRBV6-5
ASRAPWTGRYGYT
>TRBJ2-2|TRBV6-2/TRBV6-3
ASSYTGTGLAGAPGELF
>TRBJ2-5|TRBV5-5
ASSLHGEWETQY
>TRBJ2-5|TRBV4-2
ASSQRDSQETQY
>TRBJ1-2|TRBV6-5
ASSYSRGGYGYT
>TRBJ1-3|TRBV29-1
SIQGGSGNTIY
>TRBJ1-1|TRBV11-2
ASHQKNTEAF
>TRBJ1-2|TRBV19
ASKGRRAGVTNYGYT
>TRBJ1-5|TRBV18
ASSEVRAGGSGNQPQH
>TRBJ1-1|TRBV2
ASSTGTGTTEAF
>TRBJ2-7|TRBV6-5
ASRWQGSYEQY
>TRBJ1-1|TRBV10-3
AIRGDRVTEAF
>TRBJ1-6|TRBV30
AWSDEGDSPLH
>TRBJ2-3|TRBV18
ASSKLTSSSTDTQY
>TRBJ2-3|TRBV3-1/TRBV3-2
ASSQRGGDTDTQY
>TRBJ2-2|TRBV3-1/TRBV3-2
ASSDVTSGGTGELF
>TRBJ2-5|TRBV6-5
ASSNRGGETQY
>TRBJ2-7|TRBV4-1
ASSQVGVAYEQY
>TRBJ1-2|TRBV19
ASSTPEGANYGYT
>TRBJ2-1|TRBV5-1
ASSLTGGHYNEQF
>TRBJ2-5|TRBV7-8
ASSTGQYPTQY
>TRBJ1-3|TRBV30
AWSPDRGPGNTIY
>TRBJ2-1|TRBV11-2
ASRPSGGGEQF
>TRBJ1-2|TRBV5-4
ASSGDRQD
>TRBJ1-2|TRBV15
ATSREEGAGYGYT
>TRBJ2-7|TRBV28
ASSSGLLARPEQY
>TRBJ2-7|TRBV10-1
ASSESKLGLAGGREQY
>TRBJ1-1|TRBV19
ASSPRQGDAEAF
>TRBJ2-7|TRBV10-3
AISLAESYEQY
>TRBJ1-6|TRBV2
ASSVDGGANSPLH
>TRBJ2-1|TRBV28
ASRGANEQF
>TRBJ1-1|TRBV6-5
AARGARSTEAF
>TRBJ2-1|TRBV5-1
ASSLEGTSYNEQF
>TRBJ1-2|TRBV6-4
ASSERPDTGFYT